This T cell receptor (beta chain) was found in a study of blood T cell repertoires in COVID-19. Study background: The United States, Italy and Spain were the sources of the acute and convalescent COVID-19 samples. In each case, the material was cDNA or gDNA derived from T cells, B-cell-depleted T cells, or PBMCs.

The ends were cut back, 6 bases at V and 5 bases at J, with 25 bases in the middle. The CDR3 contains 16 residues. CDR1 SQVTM and CDR2 ANQGSEA come from the germline V gene. In the authors' methods: Reference gene primer amplification gave nucleated cell count estimates. Profiled with immunoSEQ multiplex PCR; TCRdb holds only in-frame clones, not every one. That table is the source of V, J and clone size, and D and trimming were worked out from the DNA. The table includes tens of thousands of clones, roughly 90% detected once. This sequence was found in a woman in her fifties or sixties with active or convalescent COVID-19. The chain uses TRBV29-1 and TRBJ2-5; D call uncertain. The specimen was peripheral blood. CDR3 sequence (DNA): TGCAGCGTCCTCCTTCAGCTGGCAGGAAGAGAGGAGACCCAGTACTTC. It translates to CSVLLQLAGREETQYF.